This TCR beta chain is drawn from a study of blood T cell repertoires in COVID-19. Background on the study: Nucleic acid was either cDNA or gDNA, and it came from T cells, B-cell-depleted T cells, or PBMCs.

Clones were read by immunoSEQ multiplex PCR, and TCRdb kept only the in-frame ones, dropping some. The sample consists of 60,000 to 75,000 clones, roughly 85% of them appearing once. The germline gives CDR1 MNHNY, CDR2 SVGAGI (reference sequence). CDR3 length: 14 residues. V dropped 2 bases and J dropped 7; count of bases not matched to a gene: 7. The rearrangement joins TRBV6-6 to TRBJ1-2, with 7 bases matching TRBD1. This sequence originates from a human donor in a cohort sampled during active COVID-19. Sequencing was performed on peripheral blood. The CDR3 is CASSYVEGAGGYTF. The CDR3, as DNA: TGTGCCAGCAGTTACGTAGAGGGGGCGGGTGGCTACACCTTC.